The source of this T cell receptor beta chain is a study of T cell responses to AZD1222 COVID-19 vaccine (dated by TCRdb to the early 2020s). For context, the study as a whole: A total of more than 230 trial participants underwent TCR sequencing, of whom 207 had received two doses of AZD1222 and roughly 26 had received two doses of the MenACWY control vaccine. Trial participants were enrolled by age into 18-55, 56-69 and 70-plus year subgroups, with 148, 28 and 57 TCR-sequenced participants respectively. What the research found in general, with its limitations: Participants were mostly white British and included more females than males, and it was suggested by the authors that clonal diversity may have been underestimated. A significant rise in spike-specific TCR breadth and depth was observed after two AZD1222 doses relative to day 0 and relative to MenACWY recipients. Reportedly, close to half of the unique spike-specific TCRs recognized epitopes lying outside the regions that are mutated in the B.1.351 and B.1.1.7 variants. Conclusions about previously exposed vaccinees were limited because only a handful of AZD1222 recipients were SARS-CoV-2 seropositive at baseline. The vaccine-associated CD4 TCRs covered the entire spike protein, and the dominant responses fell in regions 160-218 and 743-854. Because no samples from the day 14 peak response were available, repertoires could be characterized only after the peak T cell response. The 56-69-year group was small, and its depth increase did not reach significance, likely because of low power.

This clone was counted a single time. Its antigen is currently not known. Per-nucleotide qualities are absent, and no much larger clonotype sits a single base away. The intended sense of this specimen's time point label: about 28 days (+/-7) after the second vaccine dose. AZD1222 recipients whose second dose came at about 4 weeks and those whose second dose came at about 12 weeks were combined into one group, since spike-specific TCR depth and breadth did not differ between the two schedules. Vaccinee samples were obtained from the UK trials COV001 and COV002, which included a single-blind randomized controlled phase 2/3 trial of AZD1222 (ChAdOx1 nCoV-19) in healthy adults. For TCRbeta chain sequencing, PBMC samples were collected from trial participants at day 0 and at day 28 after the second dose. The CDR3, cysteine through phenylalanine, is 13 amino acids long. Of all the DNA, just the CDR3 is kept, 39 bases in frame from base 1. Looking up the germline V gene yields CDR1 MNHEY and CDR2 SVGAGI. V sheds 6 bases and J sheds 4 bases, leaving 12 bases between their ends.

The CDR3 regions of human TCRbeta chains were analyzed by immunosequencing. As for the original processing: TCRs in the repertoires were matched against a reference library of SARS-CoV-2-specific TCRs that had been generated with the MIRA antigen-specificity platform. Breadth was defined as the fraction of unique TCRs that were SARS-CoV-2-associated, and depth was defined as the fraction of total T cells that were SARS-CoV-2-associated. Each spike-specific TCR was assigned to its reactive spike region and to a CD4 or CD8 class using the MIRA data. Log10-transformed breadth and depth values were compared by one-way ANOVA with Sidak's multiple comparisons tests. In its TCRdb copy, this immuneACCESS table keeps in-frame sequences only and misses some clones. Where compared with another copy, unresolved V genes explain less than half of these, and the others have no known cause. The DNA gave D and trimming, while V, J and clone size come from that table. The sample table holds 130,000 to 150,000 clones, of which 85% to 90% were seen once. Of the sample, around 5% is held by the ten largest clones.

The receptor was isolated from an adult who received the AZD1222 COVID-19 vaccine. The sample in question was peripheral blood, obtained 28 days after the second AZD1222 dose. The rearranged chain carries TRBV6-5 and TRBJ1-2, with no reliable assignment of the D segment. The sequenced DNA is TGTGCCAGCAGATCCTTATCCGGCTATGGCTACACCTTC. Translated, it reads CASRSLSGYGYTF.